This T cell receptor beta chain is from a study of blood T cells in healthy people across ages. Study-wide findings and caveats: Per-million-T-cell TCR beta diversity fell roughly linearly with age.

For the second PCR, which ran for roughly 6 to 11 cycles, a sample-barcoded 5' primer and a J-beta primer mix were used. No fewer than 2.5 million CDR3-containing paired-end reads came from each sample. TCRdb passed the 5' RACE reads through MiXCR, listing each CDR3 protein once. The sample holds hundreds of thousands of distinct CDR3 sequences; around 40% are singletons and the top ten take around a fifth. Turning to this clonotype: As yet, its antigen is unknown.

Those donating, healthy Caucasian individuals from Russia, were aged about 6 to 90. Extraction yielded at least 5 micrograms of total RNA per sample. V lost 6 bases to trimming and J lost 5 bases; unmatched junction nucleotides: 6. The CDR3 contains 14 residues. Per the germline V gene, CDR1 is SGHRS and CDR2 is YFSETQ. Sequenced material: blood. J is TRBJ2-2 and V is TRBV5-1, with 8 bases matching TRBD1. The source of this sequence is a woman aged 55-75 years in good health. CDR3 sequence reads: CASTGTGGTGELFF. The CDR3, as DNA: TGCGCCAGCACGGGGACAGGAGGAACCGGGGAGCTGTTTTTT.